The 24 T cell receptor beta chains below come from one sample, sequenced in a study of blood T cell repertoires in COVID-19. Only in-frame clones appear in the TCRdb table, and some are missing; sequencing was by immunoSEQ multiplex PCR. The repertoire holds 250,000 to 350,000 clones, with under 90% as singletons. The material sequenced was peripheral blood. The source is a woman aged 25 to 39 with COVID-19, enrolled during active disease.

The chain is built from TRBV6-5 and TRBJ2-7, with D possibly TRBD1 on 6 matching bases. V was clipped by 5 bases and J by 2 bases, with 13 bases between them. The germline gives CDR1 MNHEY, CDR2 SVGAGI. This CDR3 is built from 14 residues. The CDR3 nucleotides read TGTGCCAGCAGTAACACAGGGAAGACCTACGAGCAGTACTTC. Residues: CASSNTGKTYEQYF.

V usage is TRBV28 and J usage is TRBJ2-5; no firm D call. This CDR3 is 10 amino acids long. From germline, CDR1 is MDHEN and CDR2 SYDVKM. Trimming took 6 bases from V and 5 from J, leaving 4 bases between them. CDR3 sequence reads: CASRRETQYF. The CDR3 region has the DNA TGTGCCAGCAGACGGGAGACCCAGTACTTC.

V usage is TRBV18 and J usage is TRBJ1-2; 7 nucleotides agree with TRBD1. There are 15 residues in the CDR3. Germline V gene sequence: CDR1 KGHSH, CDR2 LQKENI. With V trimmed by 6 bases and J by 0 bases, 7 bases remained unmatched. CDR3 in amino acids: CASSPGQGANYGYTF. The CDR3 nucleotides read TGTGCCAGCTCGCCCGGTCAGGGGGCTAACTATGGCTACACCTTC. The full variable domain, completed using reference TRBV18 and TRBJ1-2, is NAGVMQNPRHLVRRRGQEARLRCSPMKGHSHVYWYRQLPEEGLKFMVYLQKENIIDESGMPKERFSAEFPKEGPSILRIQQVVRGDSAAYFCASSPGQGANYGYTFGSGTRLTVV.

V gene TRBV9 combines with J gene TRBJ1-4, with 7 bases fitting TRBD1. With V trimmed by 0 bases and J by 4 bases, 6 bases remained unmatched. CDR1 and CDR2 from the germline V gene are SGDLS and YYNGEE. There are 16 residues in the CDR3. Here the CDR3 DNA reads TGTGCCAGCAGCGTAGGGCAGGGGGGACTTAATGAAAAACTGTTTTTT. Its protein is CASSVGQGGLNEKLFF.

The CDR3, as DNA: TGTGCCTGGAGTGATGGAGGGAATAATTCACCCCTCCACTTT. Translating gives CAWSDGGNNSPLHF. The chain has TRBV30 and TRBJ1-6; D uncertain. CDR3 length equals 14 residues. The germline V and J ends were trimmed by 1 base and 5 bases, with 9 bases remaining between them. Germline V CDR1 and CDR2: GTSNPN, SVGIG (reference sequence).

CDR3 sequence (DNA): TGTGCCAGCAGTTCTCACGACTCGGCTACAGATACGCAGTATTTT. Its translation is CASSSHDSATDTQYF. The chain combines TRBV6-2 or TRBV6-3 with TRBJ2-3, with D uncertain. The ends were cut back, 4 bases at V and 3 bases at J, with 14 bases in the middle. This CDR3 is built from 15 residues. The germline V gene encodes CDR1 MNHEY and CDR2 SVGEGT.

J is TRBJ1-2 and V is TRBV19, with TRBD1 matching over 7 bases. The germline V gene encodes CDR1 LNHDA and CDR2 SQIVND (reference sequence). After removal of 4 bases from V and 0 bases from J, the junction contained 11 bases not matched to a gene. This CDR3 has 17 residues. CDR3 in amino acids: CASSTGQSISTNYGYTF. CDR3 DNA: TGTGCCAGTAGTACGGGACAGTCCATCTCGACTAACTATGGCTACACCTTC.

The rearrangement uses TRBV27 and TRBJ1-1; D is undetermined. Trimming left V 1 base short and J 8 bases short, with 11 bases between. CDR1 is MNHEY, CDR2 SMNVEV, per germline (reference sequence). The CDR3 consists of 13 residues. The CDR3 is CASSLYLATEAFF. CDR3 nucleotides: TGTGCCAGCAGTTTATATCTCGCAACAGAAGCTTTCTTT.

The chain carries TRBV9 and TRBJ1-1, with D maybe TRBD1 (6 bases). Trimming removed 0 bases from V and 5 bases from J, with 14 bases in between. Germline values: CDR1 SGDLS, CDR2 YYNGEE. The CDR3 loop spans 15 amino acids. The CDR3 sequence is CASSVDVRGLTEAFF. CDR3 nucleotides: TGTGCCAGCAGCGTAGACGTCAGGGGATTAACTGAAGCTTTCTTT.

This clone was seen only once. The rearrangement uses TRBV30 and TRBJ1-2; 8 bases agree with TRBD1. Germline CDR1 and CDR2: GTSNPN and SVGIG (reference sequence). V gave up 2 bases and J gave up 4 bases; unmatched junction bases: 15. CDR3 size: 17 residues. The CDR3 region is CAWSRDPGTGYGYGYTF. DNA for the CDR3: TGTGCCTGGAGTAGGGACCCGGGGACAGGATATGGCTATGGCTACACCTTC.

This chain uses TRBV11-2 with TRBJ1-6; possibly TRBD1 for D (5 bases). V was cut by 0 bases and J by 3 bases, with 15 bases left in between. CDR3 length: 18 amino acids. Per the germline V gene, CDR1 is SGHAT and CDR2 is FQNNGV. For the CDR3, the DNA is TGTGCCAGCAGCTTAGAGGGTGGGGGGGAACTCTATAATTCACCCCTCCACTTT. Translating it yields CASSLEGGGELYNSPLHF. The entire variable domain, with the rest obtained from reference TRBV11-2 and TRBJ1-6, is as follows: EAGVAQSPRYKIIEKRQSVAFWCNPISGHATLYWYQQILGQGPKLLIQFQNNGVVDDSQLPKDRFSAERLKGVDSTLKIQPAKLEDSAVYLCASSLEGGGELYNSPLHFGNGTRLTVT.

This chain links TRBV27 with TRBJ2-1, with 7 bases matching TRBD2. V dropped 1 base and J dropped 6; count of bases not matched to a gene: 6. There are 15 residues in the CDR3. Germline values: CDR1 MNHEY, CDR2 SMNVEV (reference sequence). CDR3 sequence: CASSLLGWEGNEQFF. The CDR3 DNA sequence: TGTGCCAGCAGTTTATTAGGGTGGGAGGGCAATGAGCAGTTCTTC.

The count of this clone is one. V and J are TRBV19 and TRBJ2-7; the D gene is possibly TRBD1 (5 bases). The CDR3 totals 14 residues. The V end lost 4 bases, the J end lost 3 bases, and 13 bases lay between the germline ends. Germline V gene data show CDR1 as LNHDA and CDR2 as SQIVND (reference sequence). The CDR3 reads CASSTPDRLYEQYF. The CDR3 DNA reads TGTGCCAGTAGTACCCCAGACAGACTCTACGAGCAGTACTTC.

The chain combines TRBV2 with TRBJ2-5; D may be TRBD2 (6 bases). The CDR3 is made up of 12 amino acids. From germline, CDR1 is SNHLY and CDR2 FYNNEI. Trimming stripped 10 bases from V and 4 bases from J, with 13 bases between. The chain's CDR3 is CAIQGLPETQYF. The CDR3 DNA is TGTGCCATCCAAGGACTACCAGAGACCCAGTACTTC.

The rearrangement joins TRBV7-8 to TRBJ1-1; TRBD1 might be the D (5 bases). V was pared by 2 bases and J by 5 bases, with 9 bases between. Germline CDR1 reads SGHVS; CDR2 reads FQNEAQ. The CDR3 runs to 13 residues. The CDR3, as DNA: TGTGCCAGCAGCTTATCCAGGGTTACTGAAGCTTTCTTT. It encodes CASSLSRVTEAFF. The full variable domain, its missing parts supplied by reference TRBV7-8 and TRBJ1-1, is GAGVSQSPRYKVAKRGQDVALRCDPISGHVSLFWYQQALGQGPEFLTYFQNEAQLDKSGLPSDRFFAERPEGSVSTLKIQRTQQEDSAVYLCASSLSRVTEAFFGQGTRLTVV.

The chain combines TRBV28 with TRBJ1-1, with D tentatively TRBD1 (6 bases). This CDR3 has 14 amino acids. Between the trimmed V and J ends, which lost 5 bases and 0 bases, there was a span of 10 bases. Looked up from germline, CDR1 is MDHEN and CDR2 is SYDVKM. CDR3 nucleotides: TGTGCCAGCAGTCCCAGGACAGTGAACACTGAAGCTTTCTTT. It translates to CASSPRTVNTEAFF.

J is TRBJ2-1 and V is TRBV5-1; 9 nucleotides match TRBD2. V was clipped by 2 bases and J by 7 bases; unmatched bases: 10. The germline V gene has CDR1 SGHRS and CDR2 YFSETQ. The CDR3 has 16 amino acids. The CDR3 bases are TGCGCCAGCAGCTTCGGAACGGCGGGAGGGTGGAATGAGCAGTTCTTC. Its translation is CASSFGTAGGWNEQFF.

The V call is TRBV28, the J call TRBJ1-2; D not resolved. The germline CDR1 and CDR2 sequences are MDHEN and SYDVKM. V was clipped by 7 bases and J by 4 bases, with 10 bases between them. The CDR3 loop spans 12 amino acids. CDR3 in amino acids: CASNTLPYGYTF. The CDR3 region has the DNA TGTGCCAGCAATACATTACCCTATGGCTACACCTTC.

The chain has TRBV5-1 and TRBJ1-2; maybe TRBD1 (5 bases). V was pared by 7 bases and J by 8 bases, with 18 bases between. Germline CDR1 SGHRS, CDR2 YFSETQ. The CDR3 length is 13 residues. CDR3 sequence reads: CASRPGEQGGYTF. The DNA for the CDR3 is TGCGCCAGCCGGCCGGGGGAGCAGGGCGGCTACACCTTC. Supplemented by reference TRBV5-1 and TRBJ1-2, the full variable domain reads KAGVTQTPRYLIKTRGQQVTLSCSPISGHRSVSWYQQTPGQGLQFLFEYFSETQRNKGNFPGRFSGRQFSNSRSEMNVSTLELGDSALYLCASRPGEQGGYTFGSGTRLTVV.

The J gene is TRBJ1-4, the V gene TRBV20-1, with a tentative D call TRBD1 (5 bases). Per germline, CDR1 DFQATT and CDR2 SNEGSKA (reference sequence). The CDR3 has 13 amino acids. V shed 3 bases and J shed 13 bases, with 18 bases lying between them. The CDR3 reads CSASSGQGSPLFF. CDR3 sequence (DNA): TGCAGTGCTAGTTCCGGCCAGGGCTCACCACTGTTTTTT.

CDR3 sequence reads: CASKAQGYWKETQYF. The CDR3 DNA follows: TGTGCCAGTAAAGCGCAGGGGTATTGGAAAGAGACCCAGTACTTC. The V and J genes are TRBV19 and TRBJ2-5; possible D gene TRBD1, 6 bases. Germline V gene data show CDR1 as LNHDA and CDR2 as SQIVND (reference sequence). Trimming cost V 7 bases and J 3 bases, with 18 bases left between them. The CDR3 runs to 15 residues.

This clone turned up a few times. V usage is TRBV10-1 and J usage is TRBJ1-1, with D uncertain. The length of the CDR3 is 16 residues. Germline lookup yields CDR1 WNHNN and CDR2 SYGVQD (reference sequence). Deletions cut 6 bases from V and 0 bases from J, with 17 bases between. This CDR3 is CASRFSPGGMNTEAFF. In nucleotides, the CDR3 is TGCGCCAGCAGGTTTTCTCCAGGAGGCATGAACACTGAAGCTTTCTTT.

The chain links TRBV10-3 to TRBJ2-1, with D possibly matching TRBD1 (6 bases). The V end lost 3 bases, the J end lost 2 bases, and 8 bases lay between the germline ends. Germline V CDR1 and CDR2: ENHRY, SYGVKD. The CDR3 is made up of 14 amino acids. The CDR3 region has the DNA TGTGCCATCAGTGAACAGGGACCCTACAATGAGCAGTTCTTC. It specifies CAISEQGPYNEQFF.

CDR3 bases: TGTGCCACCAGTGATTCCGGACAGGGCACAGATACGCAGTATTTT. This gives the protein CATSDSGQGTDTQYF. The J gene is TRBJ2-3, the V gene TRBV24-1, with TRBD1 matching 7 bases. The CDR3 runs 15 residues. Looked up from germline, CDR1 is KGHDR and CDR2 is SFDVKD. V was pared by 2 bases and J by 1 base, with 2 bases of the junction left unmatched.